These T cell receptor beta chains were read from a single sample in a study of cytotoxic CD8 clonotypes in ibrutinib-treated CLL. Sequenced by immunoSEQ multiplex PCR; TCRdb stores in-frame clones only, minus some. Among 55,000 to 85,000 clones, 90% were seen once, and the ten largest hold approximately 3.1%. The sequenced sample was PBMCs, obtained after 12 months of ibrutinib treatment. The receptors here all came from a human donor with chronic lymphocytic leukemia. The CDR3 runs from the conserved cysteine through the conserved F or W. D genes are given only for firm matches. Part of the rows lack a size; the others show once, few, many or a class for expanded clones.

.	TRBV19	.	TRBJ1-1	CASSYGRETEAFF	TGTGCCAGTAGTTATGGACGGGAAACTGAAGCTTTCTTT
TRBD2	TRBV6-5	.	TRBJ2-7	CASSYSSGLDSYEQYF	TGTGCCAGCAGTTACTCCTCGGGACTAGACTCCTACGAGCAGTACTTC
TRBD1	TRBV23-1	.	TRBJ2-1	CASSPLFATGTGSRLQFF	TGCGCCAGCAGCCCCCTTTTTGCTACCGGGACAGGATCACGTTTGCAGTTCTTC
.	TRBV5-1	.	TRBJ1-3	CASSSTGSSSGNTIYF	TGCGCCAGCAGCTCGACTGGCAGCAGCTCTGGAAACACCATATATTTT
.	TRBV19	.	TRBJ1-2	CASRASFDYGYTF	TGTGCCAGTCGCGCGAGTTTCGACTATGGCTACACCTTC
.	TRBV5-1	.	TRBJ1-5	CASSGGDNQPQHF	TGCGCCAGCTCGGGGGGAGACAATCAGCCCCAGCATTTT
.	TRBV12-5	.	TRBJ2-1	CASGLVHRGEFF	TGTGCTAGTGGTTTGGTACACCGGGGTGAGTTCTTC
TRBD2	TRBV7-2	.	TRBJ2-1	CASSPQTSGWVEQFF	TGTGCCAGCAGCCCCCAGACTAGCGGGTGGGTAGAGCAGTTCTTC
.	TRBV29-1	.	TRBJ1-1	CSVEDPRSPTEAFF	TGCAGCGTTGAAGACCCACGTTCACCCACTGAAGCTTTCTTT
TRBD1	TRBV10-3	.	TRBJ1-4	CAISPTTGVENEKLFF	TGTGCCATCAGTCCCACCACAGGGGTCGAAAATGAAAAACTGTTTTTT
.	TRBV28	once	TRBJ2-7	CASSLTISYEQYF	TGTGCCAGCAGTTTAACCATCAGTTACGAGCAGTACTTC
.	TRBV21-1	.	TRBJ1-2	CASRGAGAGYGYTF	TGTGCCAGCAGGGGAGCAGGGGCGGGCTATGGCTACACCTTC
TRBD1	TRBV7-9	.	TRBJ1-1	CASSLLSTGDTEAFF	TGTGCCAGCAGCTTACTCTCTACAGGGGACACTGAAGCTTTCTTT
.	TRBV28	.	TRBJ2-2	CASSLSEEGGELFF	TGTGCCAGCAGTTTATCCGAGGAAGGCGGGGAGCTGTTTTTT
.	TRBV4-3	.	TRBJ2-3	CASSQRGRTDTQYF	TGCGCCAGCAGCCAACGAGGTCGCACAGATACGCAGTATTTT
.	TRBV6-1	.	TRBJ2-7	CASREDNHYEQYF	TGTGCCAGCAGAGAAGACAACCACTACGAGCAGTACTTC
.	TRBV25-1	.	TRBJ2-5	CASSEAWRALGETQYF	TGTGCCAGCAGTGAGGCGTGGAGGGCCTTGGGAGAGACCCAGTACTTC
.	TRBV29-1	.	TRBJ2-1	CSVEEVDRNEQFF	TGCAGCGTTGAAGAGGTTGACAGGAATGAGCAGTTCTTC
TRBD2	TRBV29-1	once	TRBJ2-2	CSVISSEAGANTGELFF	TGCAGCGTTATATCGTCGGAGGCGGGAGCGAACACCGGGGAGCTGTTTTTT
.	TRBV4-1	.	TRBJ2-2	CASSQDEVTNTGELFF	TGCGCCAGCAGCCAAGATGAAGTGACTAACACCGGGGAGCTGTTTTTT
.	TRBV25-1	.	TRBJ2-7	CASSKTGFYEQYF	TGTGCCAGCAGTAAAACAGGGTTTTACGAGCAGTACTTC
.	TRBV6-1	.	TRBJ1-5	CASSARSINQPQHF	TGTGCCAGCAGTGCTAGGTCAATCAATCAGCCCCAGCATTTT
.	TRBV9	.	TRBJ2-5	CASSPLPVTEPYQETQYF	TGTGCCAGCAGTCCTCTCCCAGTTACGGAGCCGTACCAAGAGACCCAGTACTTC
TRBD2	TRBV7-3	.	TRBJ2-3	CASSSGTSADTQYF	TGTGCCAGCAGCTCCGGGACTAGCGCCGATACGCAGTATTTT
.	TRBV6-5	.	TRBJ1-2	CASSYPGNYGYTF	TGTGCCAGCAGTTATCCAGGGAACTATGGCTACACCTTC
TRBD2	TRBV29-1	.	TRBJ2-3	CSVVWASGSVDTQYF	TGCAGCGTTGTGTGGGCTAGCGGGAGCGTAGATACGCAGTATTTT
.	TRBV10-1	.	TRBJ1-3	CASSAVTVPSGNTIYF	TGCGCCAGCAGTGCAGTTACAGTACCTTCTGGAAACACCATATATTTT
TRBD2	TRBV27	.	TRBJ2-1	CASSLGGLAGDEQFF	TGTGCCAGCAGTTTAGGGGGACTAGCGGGAGATGAGCAGTTCTTC
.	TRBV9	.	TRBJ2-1	CASSVVISSYNEQFF	TGTGCCAGCAGCGTAGTGATAAGCTCCTACAATGAGCAGTTCTTC
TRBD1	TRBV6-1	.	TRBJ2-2	CASSVRGHTGELFF	TGTGCCAGCAGTGTTAGGGGGCACACCGGGGAGCTGTTTTTT
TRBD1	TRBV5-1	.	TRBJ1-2	CASSLVGVQSKGAGYGYTF	TGCGCCAGCAGCTTGGTCGGCGTCCAATCCAAGGGGGCTGGTTATGGCTACACCTTC
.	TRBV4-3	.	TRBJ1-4	CASSHPGGNEKLFF	TGCGCCAGCAGCCACCCGGGGGGCAATGAAAAACTGTTTTTT
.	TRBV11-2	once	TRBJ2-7	CASSLGGRSEQYF	TGTGCCAGCAGCTTAGGGGGCCGATCCGAGCAGTACTTC
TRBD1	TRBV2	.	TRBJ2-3	CASSQTRGRTDTQYF	TGTGCCAGCAGTCAAACCAGGGGGCGGACAGATACGCAGTATTTT
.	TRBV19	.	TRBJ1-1	CASSIEGTYTEAFF	TGTGCCAGTAGTATAGAGGGCACTTACACTGAAGCTTTCTTT
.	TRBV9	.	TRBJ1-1	CASSGPRGTEAFF	TGTGCCAGCAGCGGGCCGCGAGGCACTGAAGCTTTCTTT
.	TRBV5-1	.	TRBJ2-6	CASSGGQSGSGANVLTF	TGCGCCAGCAGCGGGGGGCAGTCCGGCTCTGGGGCCAACGTCCTGACTTTC
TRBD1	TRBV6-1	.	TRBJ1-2	CASSATGQMVNGYTF	TGTGCCAGCAGTGCAACGGGACAGATGGTGAATGGCTACACCTTC
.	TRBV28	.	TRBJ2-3	CASSLGASGTDTQYF	TGTGCCAGCAGTTTAGGGGCTAGCGGCACAGATACGCAGTATTTT
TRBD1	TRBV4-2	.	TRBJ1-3	CASSRTGTGDGNTIYF	TGTGCCAGCAGCCGAACCGGGACAGGGGATGGAAACACCATATATTTT
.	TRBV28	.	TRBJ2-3	CASREQGSTDTQYF	TGTGCCAGCAGGGAGCAGGGGAGCACAGATACGCAGTATTTT